These T cell receptor beta chains were read from a single sample in a study of T cells after yellow fever vaccination. MiXCR, run by TCRdb on the 5' RACE reads, gives a single entry per CDR3 protein. The profile shows about 510,000 distinct CDR3 sequences, 20% to 25% of them singletons. This material consisted of PBMCs, taken roughly 20 days after the first yellow fever vaccination. The origin of the receptors is a man aged 18 to 29 who received the YFV17D yellow fever vaccine. Each CDR3 is given with its conserved first and last residue.

V gene,J gene,CDR3 protein
TRBV9,TRBJ1-2,CASSPDGPYGYTF
TRBV5-1,TRBJ2-5,CASHGGRTQETQYF
TRBV7-8,TRBJ1-1,CASSFSRVKAEAFF
TRBV5-6,TRBJ2-5,CASSLDGQETQYF
TRBV12-3/TRBV12-4,TRBJ1-3,CASSLYSTTIYF
TRBV14,TRBJ2-5,CASRGIDRETQYF
TRBV29-1,TRBJ2-5,CSVEAQGRETQYF
TRBV14,TRBJ2-7,CASSHGGYYEQYF
TRBV10-3,TRBJ1-2,CAISEPSRNYGYTF
TRBV5-1,TRBJ1-2,CASSLVSRSYGYTF
TRBV6-1,TRBJ2-4,CASSESGIMDF
TRBV7-3,TRBJ2-1,CASSLKGLALGNEQFF
TRBV28,TRBJ1-2,CASSYFSRGAQVYGYTF
TRBV28,TRBJ1-1,CASSLIWGNTEAFF
TRBV12-3/TRBV12-4,TRBJ2-1,CASSKGEKFYEQFF
TRBV4-2,TRBJ2-3,CASRDVAGASADTQYF
TRBV6-2/TRBV6-3,TRBJ1-2,CASSKQGRYGYTF
TRBV4-2,TRBJ1-1,CASSPLGEGFTEAFF
TRBV7-8,TRBJ1-5,CASSLGGGGHQPQHF
TRBV5-1,TRBJ1-1,CASSLEGPDTEAFF
TRBV5-1,TRBJ2-3,CASSLLPGDGTDTQYF
TRBV29-1,TRBJ2-1,CSVETGASAYNEQFF
TRBV7-9,TRBJ2-1,CASSLGDSESSYNEQFF
TRBV24-1,TRBJ2-2,CATMGQGGTGELFF
TRBV5-1,TRBJ2-2,CASSAHRGRDTGELFF
TRBV6-5,TRBJ2-6,CASSYGGADVSGANVLTF
TRBV6-1,TRBJ2-3,CASSEALLMGGHADTQYF
TRBV10-3,TRBJ1-2,CAISVSGAGYTF
TRBV20-1,TRBJ2-5,CSARLAETQYF
TRBV11-1,TRBJ2-1,CASSRRRTGLSSYNEQFF
TRBV12-3/TRBV12-4,TRBJ2-2,CASSYRGTRELFF
TRBV4-1,TRBJ1-4,CASSQDWSGREKLFF
TRBV6-5,TRBJ1-6,CATRHYNSPLHF